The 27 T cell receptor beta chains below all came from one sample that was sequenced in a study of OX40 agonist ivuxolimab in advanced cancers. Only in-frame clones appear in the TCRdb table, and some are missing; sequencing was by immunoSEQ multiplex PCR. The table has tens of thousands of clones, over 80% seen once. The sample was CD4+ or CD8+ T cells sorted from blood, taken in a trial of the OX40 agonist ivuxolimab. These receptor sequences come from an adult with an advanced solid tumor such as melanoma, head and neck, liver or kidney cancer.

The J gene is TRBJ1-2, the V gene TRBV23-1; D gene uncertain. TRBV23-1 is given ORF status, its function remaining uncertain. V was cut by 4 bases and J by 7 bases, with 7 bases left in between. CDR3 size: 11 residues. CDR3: CASSPPRGYTF. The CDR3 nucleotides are TGCGCCAGCAGTCCCCCCCGTGGCTACACCTTC.

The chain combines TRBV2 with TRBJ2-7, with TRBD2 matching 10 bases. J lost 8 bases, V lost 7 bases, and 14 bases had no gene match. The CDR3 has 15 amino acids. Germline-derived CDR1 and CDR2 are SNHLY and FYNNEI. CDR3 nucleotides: TGTGCCAGCAACCTGATCGGACTAGCGGAGCCAAAGCAGTACTTC. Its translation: CASNLIGLAEPKQYF.

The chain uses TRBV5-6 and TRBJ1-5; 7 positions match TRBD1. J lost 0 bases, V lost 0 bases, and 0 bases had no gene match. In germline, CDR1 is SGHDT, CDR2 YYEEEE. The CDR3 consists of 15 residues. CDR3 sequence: CASSLGQGSNQPQHF. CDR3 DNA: TGTGCCAGCAGCTTGGGACAGGGTAGCAATCAGCCCCAGCATTTT.

The CDR3: CASSEGLADAADTQYF. In DNA form, the CDR3 reads TGTGCCAGCAGCGAGGGACTAGCGGACGCGGCCGATACGCAGTATTTT. This chain uses TRBV9 with TRBJ2-3; the match to TRBD2 covers 11 bases. This CDR3 comprises 16 residues. Germline V gene sequence: CDR1 SGDLS, CDR2 YYNGEE. V dropped 3 bases and J dropped 6; count of bases not matched to a gene: 9.

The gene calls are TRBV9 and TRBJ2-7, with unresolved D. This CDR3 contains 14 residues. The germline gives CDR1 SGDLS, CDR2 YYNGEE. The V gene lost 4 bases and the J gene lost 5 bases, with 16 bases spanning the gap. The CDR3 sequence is CASSPGSRNDEQYF. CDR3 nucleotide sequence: TGTGCCAGCAGCCCCGGGTCAAGAAACGACGAGCAGTACTTC.

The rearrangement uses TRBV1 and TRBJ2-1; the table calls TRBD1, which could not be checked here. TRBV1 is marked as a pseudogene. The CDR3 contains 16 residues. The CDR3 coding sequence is TGCACCAGCAGCCAAGATAAGGGACAGGGAGACAATGAGCAGTTCTTC. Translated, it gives CTSSQDKGQGDNEQFF.

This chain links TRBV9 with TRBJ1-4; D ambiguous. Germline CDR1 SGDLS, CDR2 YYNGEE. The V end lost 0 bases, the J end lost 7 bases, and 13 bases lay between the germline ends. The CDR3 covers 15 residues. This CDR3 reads CASSVDQGIGEKLFF. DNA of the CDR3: TGTGCCAGCAGCGTAGATCAAGGGATCGGTGAAAAACTGTTTTTT.

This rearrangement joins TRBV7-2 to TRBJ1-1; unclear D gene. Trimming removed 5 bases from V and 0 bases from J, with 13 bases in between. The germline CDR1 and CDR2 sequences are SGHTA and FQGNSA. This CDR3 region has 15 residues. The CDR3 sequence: CASSPWKALNTEAFF. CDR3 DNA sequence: TGTGCCAGCAGCCCCTGGAAGGCCCTGAACACTGAAGCTTTCTTT.

The DNA of the CDR3 is TGTGCCAGCCGAGGGACTAGCGGGAGATACAATGAGCAGTTCTTC. Its translation is CASRGTSGRYNEQFF. V and J are TRBV19 and TRBJ2-1; TRBD2 agrees at 14 bases. Germline V gene sequence: CDR1 LNHDA, CDR2 SQIVND (reference sequence). V gave up 9 bases and J gave up 4 bases; unmatched junction bases: 5. The CDR3 is 15 amino acids. Based on the CDR3 plus reference TRBV19 and TRBJ2-1, the full variable domain is DGGITQSPKYLFRKEGQNVTLSCEQNLNHDAMYWYRQDPGQGLRLIYYSQIVNDFQKGDIAEGYSVSREKKESFPLTVTSAQKNPTAFYLCASRGTSGRYNEQFFGPGTRLTVL.

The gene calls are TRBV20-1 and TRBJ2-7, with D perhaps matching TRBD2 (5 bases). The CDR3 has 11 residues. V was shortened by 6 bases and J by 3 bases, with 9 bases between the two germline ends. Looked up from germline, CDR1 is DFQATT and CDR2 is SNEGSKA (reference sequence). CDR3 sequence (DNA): TGCAGTGCAAGAACTAGCTACGAGCAGTACTTC. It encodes CSARTSYEQYF.

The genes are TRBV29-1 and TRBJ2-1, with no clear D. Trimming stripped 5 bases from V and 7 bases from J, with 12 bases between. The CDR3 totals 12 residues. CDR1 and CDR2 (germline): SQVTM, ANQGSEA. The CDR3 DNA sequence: TGCAGCGTTAGGGTTAAAAAGAATGAGCAGTTCTTC. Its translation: CSVRVKKNEQFF.

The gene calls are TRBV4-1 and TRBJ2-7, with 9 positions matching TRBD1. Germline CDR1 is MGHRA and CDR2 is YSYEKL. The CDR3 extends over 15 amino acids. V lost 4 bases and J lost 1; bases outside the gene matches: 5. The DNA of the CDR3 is TGCGCCAGCAGCCTGGGGGGACAGGGTTCCTACGAGCAGTACTTC. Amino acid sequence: CASSLGGQGSYEQYF.

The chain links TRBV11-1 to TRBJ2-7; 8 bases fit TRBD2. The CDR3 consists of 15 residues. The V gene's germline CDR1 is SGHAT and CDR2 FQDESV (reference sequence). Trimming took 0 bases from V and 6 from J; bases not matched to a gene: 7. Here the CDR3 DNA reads TGTGCCAGCAGCTTAGCGTATGGCCTAGCGGGCGAGCAGTACTTC. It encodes CASSLAYGLAGEQYF.

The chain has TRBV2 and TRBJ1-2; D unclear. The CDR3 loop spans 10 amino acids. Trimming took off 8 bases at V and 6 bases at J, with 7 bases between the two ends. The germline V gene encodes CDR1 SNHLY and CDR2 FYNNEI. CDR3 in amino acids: CASGRNGYTF. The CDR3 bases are TGTGCCAGCGGTCGTAATGGCTACACCTTC.

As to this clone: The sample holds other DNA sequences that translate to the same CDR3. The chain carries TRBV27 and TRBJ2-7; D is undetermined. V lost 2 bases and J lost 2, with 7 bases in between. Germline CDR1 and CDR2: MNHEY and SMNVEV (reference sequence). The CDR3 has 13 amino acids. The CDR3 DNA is TGTGCCAGCAGTTTAGGCAAAACCTACGAGCAGTACTTC. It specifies CASSLGKTYEQYF.

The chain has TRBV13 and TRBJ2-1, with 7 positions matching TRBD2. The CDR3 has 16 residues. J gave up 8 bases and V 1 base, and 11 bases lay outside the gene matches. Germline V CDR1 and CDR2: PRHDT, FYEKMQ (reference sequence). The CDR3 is CASSLEREGLRDEQFF. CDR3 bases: TGTGCCAGCAGCTTAGAGAGGGAGGGCCTTAGGGATGAGCAGTTCTTC.

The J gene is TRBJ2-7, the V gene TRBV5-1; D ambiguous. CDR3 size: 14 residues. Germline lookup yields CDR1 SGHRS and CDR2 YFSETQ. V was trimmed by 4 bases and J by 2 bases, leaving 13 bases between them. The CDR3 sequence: CASSQDGKAYEQYF. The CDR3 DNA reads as TGCGCCAGCAGCCAGGACGGAAAAGCCTACGAGCAGTACTTC.

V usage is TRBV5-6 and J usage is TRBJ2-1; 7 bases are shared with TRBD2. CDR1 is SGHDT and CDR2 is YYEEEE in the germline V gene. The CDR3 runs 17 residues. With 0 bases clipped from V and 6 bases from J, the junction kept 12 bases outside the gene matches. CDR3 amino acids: CASSLVFSGGTLNEQFF. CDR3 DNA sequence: TGTGCCAGCAGCTTGGTATTTTCGGGAGGCACCCTCAATGAGCAGTTCTTC. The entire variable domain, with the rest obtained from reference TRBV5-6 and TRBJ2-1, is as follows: DAGVTQSPTHLIKTRGQQVTLRCSPKSGHDTVSWYQQALGQGPQFIFQYYEEEERQRGNFPDRFSGHQFPNYSSELNVNALLLGDSALYLCASSLVFSGGTLNEQFFGPGTRLTVL.

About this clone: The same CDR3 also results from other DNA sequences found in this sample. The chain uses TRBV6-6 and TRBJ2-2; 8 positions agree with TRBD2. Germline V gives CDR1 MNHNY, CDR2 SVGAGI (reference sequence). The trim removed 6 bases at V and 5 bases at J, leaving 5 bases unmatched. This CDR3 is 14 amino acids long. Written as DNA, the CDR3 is TGTGCCAGCAGCCGGGGGGGAGGTACCGGGGAGCTGTTTTTT. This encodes CASSRGGGTGELFF.

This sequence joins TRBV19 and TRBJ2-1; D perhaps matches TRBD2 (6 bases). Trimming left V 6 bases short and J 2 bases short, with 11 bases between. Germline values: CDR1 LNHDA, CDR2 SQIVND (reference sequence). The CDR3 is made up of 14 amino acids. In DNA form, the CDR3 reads TGTGCCAGTAGCATGGTAGCGGCCTACAATGAGCAGTTCTTC. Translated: CASSMVAAYNEQFF.

CDR3 bases: TGTGCCAGCAGCCCCGGGACGGGGATAAGCTCCTACAATGAGCAGTTCTTC. Encoded protein: CASSPGTGISSYNEQFF. This chain joins TRBV7-6 and TRBJ2-1; TRBD1 or TRBD2 may be the D gene (5 bases each). The germline gives CDR1 SGHVS, CDR2 FNYEAQ. CDR3 length: 17 residues. V dropped 5 bases and J dropped 0 bases, with 17 bases sitting between them.

CDR3 amino acids: CASSWDLGDTIYF. DNA for the CDR3: TGTGCCAGCAGCTGGGACCTGGGAGACACCATATATTTT. The V gene is TRBV7-3, the J gene TRBJ1-3; TRBD1 is a possible D gene (5 bases). This CDR3 is built from 13 residues. Trimming stripped 4 bases from V and 8 bases from J, with 12 bases between. The V gene's germline CDR1 is SGHTA and CDR2 FQGTGA.

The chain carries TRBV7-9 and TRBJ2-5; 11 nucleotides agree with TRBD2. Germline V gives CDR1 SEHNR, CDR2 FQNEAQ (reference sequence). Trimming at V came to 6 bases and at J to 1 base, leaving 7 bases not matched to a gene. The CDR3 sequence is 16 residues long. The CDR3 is CASSIAGGDFQETQYF. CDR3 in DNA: TGTGCCAGCAGTATAGCGGGAGGGGATTTCCAAGAGACCCAGTACTTC.

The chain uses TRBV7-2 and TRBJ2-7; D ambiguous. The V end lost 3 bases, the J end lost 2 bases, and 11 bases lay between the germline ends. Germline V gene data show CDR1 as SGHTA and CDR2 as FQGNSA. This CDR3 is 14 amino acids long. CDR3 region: CASSFRGEPYEQYF. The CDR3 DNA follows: TGTGCCAGCAGCTTTCGTGGGGAACCCTACGAGCAGTACTTC.

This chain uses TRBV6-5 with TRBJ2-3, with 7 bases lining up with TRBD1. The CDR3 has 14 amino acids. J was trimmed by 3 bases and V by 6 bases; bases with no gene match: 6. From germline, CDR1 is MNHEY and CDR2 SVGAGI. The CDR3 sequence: CASSDRDRTDTQYF. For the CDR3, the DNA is TGTGCCAGCAGCGACCGGGACAGAACAGATACGCAGTATTTT.

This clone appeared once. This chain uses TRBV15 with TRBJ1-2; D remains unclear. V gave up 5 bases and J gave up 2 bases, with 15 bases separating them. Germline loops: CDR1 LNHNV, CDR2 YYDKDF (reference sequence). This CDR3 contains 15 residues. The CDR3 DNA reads TGTGCCACCAGCGAGCCCTCGGGTCTAAACTATGGCTACACCTTC. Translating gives CATSEPSGLNYGYTF. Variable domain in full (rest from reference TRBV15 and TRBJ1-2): DAMVIQNPRYQVTQFGKPVTLSCSQTLNHNVMYWYQQKSSQAPKLLFHYYDKDFNNEADTPDNFQSRRPNTSFCFLDIRSPGLGDTAMYLCATSEPSGLNYGYTFGSGTRLTVV.

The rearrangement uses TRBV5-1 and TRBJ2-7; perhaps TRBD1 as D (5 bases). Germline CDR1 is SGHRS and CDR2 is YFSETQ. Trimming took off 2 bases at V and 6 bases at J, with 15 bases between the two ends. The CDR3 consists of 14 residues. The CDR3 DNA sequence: TGCGCCAGCAGCTTAGGAACGACAGCTTTCGAGCAGTACTTC. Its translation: CASSLGTTAFEQYF.